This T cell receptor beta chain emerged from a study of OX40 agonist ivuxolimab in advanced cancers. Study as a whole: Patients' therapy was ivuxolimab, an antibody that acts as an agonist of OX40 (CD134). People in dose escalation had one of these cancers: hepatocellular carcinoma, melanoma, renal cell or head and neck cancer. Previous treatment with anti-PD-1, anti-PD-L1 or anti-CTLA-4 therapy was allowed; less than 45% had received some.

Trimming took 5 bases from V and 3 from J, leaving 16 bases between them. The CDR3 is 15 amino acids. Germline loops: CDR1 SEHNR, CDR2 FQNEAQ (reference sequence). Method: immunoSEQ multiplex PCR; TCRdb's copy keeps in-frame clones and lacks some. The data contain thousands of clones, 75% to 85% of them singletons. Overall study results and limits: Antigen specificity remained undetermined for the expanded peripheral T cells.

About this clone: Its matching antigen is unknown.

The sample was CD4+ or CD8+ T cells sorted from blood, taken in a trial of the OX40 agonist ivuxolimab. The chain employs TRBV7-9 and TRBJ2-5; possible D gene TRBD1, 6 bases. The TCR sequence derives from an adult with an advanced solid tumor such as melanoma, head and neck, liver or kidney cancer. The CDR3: CASSPPTGLEETQYF. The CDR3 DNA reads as TGTGCCAGCAGCCCGCCAACAGGGCTAGAAGAGACCCAGTACTTC.